What follows are 23 T cell receptor beta chains derived from one specimen sequenced in a study of shared clonotypes between healthy human individuals. Naive CD8 cells comprised CD45RO-negative, CCR7-positively selected cells, excluding terminally differentiated effector memory CD45RA+ cells. Clones were read by immunoSEQ multiplex PCR, and TCRdb kept only the in-frame ones, dropping some. This sample has approximately 2,200,000 clones; 85% to 95% occur once, and the top ten carry about 1.8%. The source material was naive CD8+ T cells from PBMCs. All receptors derive from a man younger than 35 in good health. Some clones in this sample may be carry-over from other donors' samples.

The CDR3 nucleotides are TGCGCCAGCAGCTCCCGGGAACAGGGGAGATACACTGAAGCTTTCTTT. This codes for CASSSREQGRYTEAFF. The gene calls are TRBV5-1 and TRBJ1-1, with 7 bases fitting TRBD1. The CDR3 loop spans 16 amino acids. Germline CDR1 and CDR2: SGHRS and YFSETQ. V was pared by 3 bases and J by 3 bases, with 11 bases of the junction left unmatched.

The chain couples TRBV7-8 to TRBJ2-1; TRBD2 is a possible D gene (6 bases). V was shortened by 6 bases and J by 5 bases, with 14 bases between the two germline ends. CDR1 and CDR2 (germline): SGHVS, FQNEAQ. This CDR3 has 14 amino acids. The CDR3 spells CASREGPGDNEQFF. The CDR3 coding sequence is TGTGCCAGCAGGGAAGGACCGGGAGACAATGAGCAGTTCTTC. The variable domain in full, completed from reference TRBV7-8 and TRBJ2-1, reads GAGVSQSPRYKVAKRGQDVALRCDPISGHVSLFWYQQALGQGPEFLTYFQNEAQLDKSGLPSDRFFAERPEGSVSTLKIQRTQQEDSAVYLCASREGPGDNEQFFGPGTRLTVL.

The chain recombines TRBV11-2 with TRBJ2-1; D remains unclear. This CDR3 comprises 16 residues. Trimming removed 1 base at V and 0 bases at J, with 10 bases between. The germline CDR1 and CDR2 sequences are SGHAT and FQNNGV. CDR3 DNA sequence: TGTGCCAGCAGCTTAGCCCCCCTGGGCTCCTACAATGAGCAGTTCTTC. It specifies CASSLAPLGSYNEQFF.

This sequence joins TRBV6-1 and TRBJ2-3; maybe TRBD2 (5 bases). The CDR3 runs 13 residues. With 6 bases removed from V and 4 bases from J, the gap between germline ends came to 11 bases. Germline CDR1 and CDR2: MNHNS and SASEGT. The CDR3 nucleotides read TGTGCCAGCAGATTAACTAGGGCAGATACGCAGTATTTT. Protein sequence: CASRLTRADTQYF.

The chain is built from TRBV27 and TRBJ1-1; D may be TRBD1 (5 bases). Germline-derived CDR1 and CDR2 are MNHEY and SMNVEV (reference sequence). V lost 3 bases and J 4 bases, leaving 15 bases between the germline ends. This CDR3 has 15 residues. CDR3 sequence reads: CASSLETKGSTEAFF. For the CDR3, the DNA is TGTGCCAGCAGTTTGGAAACCAAGGGGTCCACTGAAGCTTTCTTT.

The genes are TRBV7-8 and TRBJ2-7; 7 bases fit TRBD1. Germline-derived CDR1 and CDR2 are SGHVS and FQNEAQ. The CDR3 is 14 amino acids. V shed 5 bases, J shed 1 base, and the junction held 5 bases outside the gene matches. Here the CDR3 DNA reads TGTGCCAGCAGCGAGGACAGGAGATCCTACGAGCAGTACTTC. Its translation is CASSEDRRSYEQYF.

The rearrangement links TRBV5-6 to TRBJ2-7, with a possible D match to TRBD2 (5 bases). The V gene lost 4 bases and the J gene lost 3 bases, with 8 bases spanning the gap. Germline lookup yields CDR1 SGHDT and CDR2 YYEEEE. This CDR3 is built from 12 residues. CDR3 loop: CASSNRDYEQYF. The CDR3 DNA is TGTGCCAGCAGCAACCGGGACTACGAGCAGTACTTC.

This sequence joins TRBV7-9 and TRBJ2-7; D unresolved. Trimming stripped 5 bases from V and 2 bases from J, with 10 bases between. The CDR3 consists of 13 residues. Germline CDR1 is SEHNR and CDR2 is FQNEAQ (reference sequence). The CDR3 protein is CASSLSRTYEQYF. The CDR3 DNA sequence: TGTGCCAGCAGCCTTAGCAGGACCTACGAGCAGTACTTC.

The chain employs TRBV27 and TRBJ1-2; D gene uncertain. The CDR3 has 16 amino acids. V was trimmed by 6 bases and J by 2 bases, leaving 19 bases between them. The germline V gene encodes CDR1 MNHEY and CDR2 SMNVEV (reference sequence). CDR3 sequence reads: CASRPSHFPLNYGYTF. As DNA, the CDR3 is TGTGCCAGCAGGCCGAGCCATTTCCCGCTCAACTATGGCTACACCTTC.

The sample holds a few counts of this clone. V gene TRBV27 combines with J gene TRBJ2-7; a weak D match, TRBD2 (6 bases). The V and J ends lost 6 bases and 6 bases respectively, with 21 bases between them. The CDR3 spans 15 residues. Germline loops: CDR1 MNHEY, CDR2 SMNVEV (reference sequence). The CDR3 DNA is TGTGCCAGCAGGGCGGGGACTCTCGGACCCTCCGAGCAGTACTTC. Its translation: CASRAGTLGPSEQYF.

This chain connects TRBV9 to TRBJ2-7; D unclear. Per the germline V gene, CDR1 is SGDLS and CDR2 is YYNGEE. V dropped 4 bases and J dropped 3 bases, with 20 bases sitting between them. The CDR3 totals 16 residues. Here the CDR3 DNA reads TGTGCCAGCAGCCCTCAAGGCGGAAGAAGCGTCTACGAGCAGTACTTC. This codes for CASSPQGGRSVYEQYF. Filled out from reference TRBV9 and TRBJ2-7, the complete variable domain reads DSGVTQTPKHLITATGQRVTLRCSPRSGDLSVYWYQQSLDQGLQFLIQYYNGEERAKGNILERFSAQQFPDLHSELNLSSLELGDSALYFCASSPQGGRSVYEQYFGPGTRLTVT.

V gene TRBV19 combines with J gene TRBJ1-5, with a weak D call TRBD1 (5 bases). There are 15 residues in the CDR3. Per the germline V gene, CDR1 is LNHDA and CDR2 is SQIVND (reference sequence). The V end lost 3 bases, the J end lost 7 bases, and 16 bases lay between the germline ends. CDR3 protein: CASSMDVGEGQPQHF. DNA for the CDR3: TGTGCCAGTAGTATGGACGTGGGGGAAGGACAGCCCCAGCATTTT. The full variable domain, in which reference TRBV19 and TRBJ1-5 provide the parts outside the CDR3, is DGGITQSPKYLFRKEGQNVTLSCEQNLNHDAMYWYRQDPGQGLRLIYYSQIVNDFQKGDIAEGYSVSREKKESFPLTVTSAQKNPTAFYLCASSMDVGEGQPQHFGDGTRLSIL.

The chain has TRBV7-9 and TRBJ2-7, with TRBD2 as a possible D gene (5 bases). This CDR3 contains 14 residues. Deletions cut 3 bases from V and 2 bases from J, with 11 bases between. Germline V lookup: CDR1 SEHNR, CDR2 FQNEAQ (reference sequence). This CDR3 reads CASSFDGNAYEQYF. CDR3 nucleotide sequence: TGTGCCAGCAGCTTCGACGGGAATGCCTACGAGCAGTACTTC.

The chain links TRBV7-9 to TRBJ2-5; D may be TRBD2 (6 bases). From germline, CDR1 is SEHNR and CDR2 FQNEAQ (reference sequence). Trimming removed 4 bases at V and 3 bases at J, with 18 bases between. CDR3 length equals 16 residues. CDR3 bases: TGTGCCAGCAGCTCCACCCTAGCGACGCTTAAAGAGACCCAGTACTTC. It encodes CASSSTLATLKETQYF.

The chain employs TRBV6-1 and TRBJ1-1; tentatively, D is TRBD1 (5 bases). V lost 9 bases, J lost 2 bases, and 13 bases lay in between. The CDR3 is 13 amino acids. Germline assignment: CDR1 MNHNS and CDR2 SASEGT. CDR3 sequence reads: CASSTDSNTEAFF. For the CDR3, the DNA is TGTGCCAGTTCGACAGATTCAAACACTGAAGCTTTCTTT.

The chain combines TRBV9 with TRBJ1-1; 7 nucleotides agree with TRBD1. With 5 bases clipped from V and 0 bases from J, the junction kept 1 base outside the gene matches. Germline V CDR1 and CDR2: SGDLS, YYNGEE. CDR3 length: 13 amino acids. CDR3 sequence: CASRTGLNTEAFF. For the CDR3, the DNA is TGTGCCAGCAGGACAGGGTTGAACACTGAAGCTTTCTTT.

The chain couples TRBV7-9 to TRBJ2-5; D uncertain. This CDR3 has 14 amino acids. Trimming shortened V by 5 bases and J by 2 bases, and 12 bases separated the two germline ends. Germline CDR1 is SEHNR and CDR2 is FQNEAQ (reference sequence). The CDR3: CASSPNLGQETQYF. As DNA, the CDR3 is TGTGCCAGCAGCCCGAACTTGGGGCAAGAGACCCAGTACTTC.

V and J are TRBV5-6 and TRBJ1-2; 7 bases line up with TRBD1. This CDR3 has 15 residues. Trimming cost V 4 bases and J 3 bases; bases outside gene matches: 9. Germline lookup yields CDR1 SGHDT and CDR2 YYEEEE. The chain's CDR3 is CASSQETGLDYGYTF. CDR3 bases: TGTGCCAGCAGCCAAGAGACAGGGCTGGACTATGGCTACACCTTC. Full variable domain (remainder filled in from reference TRBV5-6 and TRBJ1-2): DAGVTQSPTHLIKTRGQQVTLRCSPKSGHDTVSWYQQALGQGPQFIFQYYEEEERQRGNFPDRFSGHQFPNYSSELNVNALLLGDSALYLCASSQETGLDYGYTFGSGTRLTVV.

V gene TRBV6-6 combines with J gene TRBJ1-1; D not certain. Germline CDR1 is MNHNY and CDR2 is SVGAGI (reference sequence). This CDR3 region has 14 residues. With 1 base removed from V and 3 bases from J, the gap between germline ends came to 9 bases. In DNA, the CDR3 is TGTGCCAGCAGTTACTGGTCCTCAGACACTGAAGCTTTCTTT. Amino acids: CASSYWSSDTEAFF.

The V gene is TRBV15, the J gene TRBJ1-4; a possible D gene is TRBD1 (5 bases). CDR3 length: 16 residues. V was clipped by 2 bases and J by 4 bases, with 14 bases between them. CDR1 and CDR2 (germline): LNHNV, YYDKDF (reference sequence). This chain's CDR3 is CATSRPEDTLNEKLFF. CDR3 DNA sequence: TGTGCCACCAGCAGACCCGAGGACACCCTTAATGAAAAACTGTTTTTT.

The chain carries TRBV6-5 and TRBJ2-3; TRBD2 matches at 10 bases. V shed 6 bases and J 6 bases; nucleotides not matched to a gene: 9. The CDR3 has 15 amino acids. Germline V gene lookup returns CDR1 MNHEY and CDR2 SVGAGI. CDR3 amino acids: CASSQAGGHRDTQYF. In DNA, the CDR3 is TGTGCCAGCAGCCAAGCGGGAGGGCATAGGGATACGCAGTATTTT.

The V and J genes are TRBV27 and TRBJ2-7, with 7 bases that match TRBD1. This CDR3 is built from 15 residues. Germline V gene lookup returns CDR1 MNHEY and CDR2 SMNVEV (reference sequence). Trimming cost V 0 bases and J 6 bases; bases outside gene matches: 8. CDR3 sequence (DNA): TGTGCCAGCAGTTTATCCCTGGACAGGATCGGCGAGCAGTACTTC. Its protein is CASSLSLDRIGEQYF.

V is TRBV5-8 and J is TRBJ2-7; D not certain. The CDR3 is 16 amino acids. The V gene's germline CDR1 is SGHTS and CDR2 YDEGEE. V was shortened by 3 bases and J by 2 bases, with 18 bases between the two germline ends. The CDR3 nucleotides read TGTGCCAGCAGCTCTACCGGCCCCCTGGTTCCCTACGAGCAGTACTTC. Amino acid sequence: CASSSTGPLVPYEQYF.